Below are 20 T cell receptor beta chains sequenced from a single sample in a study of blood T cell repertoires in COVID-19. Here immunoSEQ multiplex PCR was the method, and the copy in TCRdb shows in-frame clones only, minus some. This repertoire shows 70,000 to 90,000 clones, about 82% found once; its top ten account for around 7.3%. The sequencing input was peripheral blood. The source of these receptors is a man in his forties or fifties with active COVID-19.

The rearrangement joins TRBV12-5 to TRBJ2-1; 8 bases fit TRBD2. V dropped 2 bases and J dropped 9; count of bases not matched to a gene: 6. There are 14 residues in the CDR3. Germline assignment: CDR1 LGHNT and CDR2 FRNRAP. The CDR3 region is CASGLTGGPPEQFF. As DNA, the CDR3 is TGTGCTAGTGGTTTGACGGGGGGGCCGCCTGAGCAGTTCTTC.

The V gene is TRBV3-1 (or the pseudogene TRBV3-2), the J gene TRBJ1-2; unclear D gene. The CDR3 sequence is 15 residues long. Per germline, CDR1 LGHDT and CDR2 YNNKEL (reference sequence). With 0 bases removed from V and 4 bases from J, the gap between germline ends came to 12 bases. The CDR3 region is CASSQEALSGYGYTF. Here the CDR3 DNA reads TGTGCCAGCAGCCAAGAAGCCCTTTCGGGCTATGGCTACACCTTC.

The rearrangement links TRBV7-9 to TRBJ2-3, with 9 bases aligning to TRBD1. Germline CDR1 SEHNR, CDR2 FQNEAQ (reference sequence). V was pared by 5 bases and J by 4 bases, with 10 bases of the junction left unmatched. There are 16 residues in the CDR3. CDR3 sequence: CASSPGQGWEPDTQYF. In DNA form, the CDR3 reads TGTGCCAGCAGCCCGGGACAGGGCTGGGAGCCAGATACGCAGTATTTT.

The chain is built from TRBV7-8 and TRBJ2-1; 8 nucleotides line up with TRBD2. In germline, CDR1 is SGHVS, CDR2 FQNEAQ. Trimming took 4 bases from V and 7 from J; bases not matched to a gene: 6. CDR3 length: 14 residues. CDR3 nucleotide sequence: TGTGCCAGCAGCTCACCCCGGGGGGGGAATGAGCAGTTCTTC. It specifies CASSSPRGGNEQFF.

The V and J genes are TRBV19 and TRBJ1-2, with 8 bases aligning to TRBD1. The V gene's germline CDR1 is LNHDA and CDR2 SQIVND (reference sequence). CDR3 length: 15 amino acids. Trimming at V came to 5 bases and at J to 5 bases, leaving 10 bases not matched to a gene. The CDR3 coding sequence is TGTGCCAGTAGTTCCGGTGACAGGGGACATTATGGCTACACCTTC. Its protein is CASSSGDRGHYGYTF.

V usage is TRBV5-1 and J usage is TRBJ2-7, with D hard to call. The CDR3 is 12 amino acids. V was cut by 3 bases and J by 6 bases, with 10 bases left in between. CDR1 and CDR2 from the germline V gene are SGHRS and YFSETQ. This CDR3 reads CASSSGGFEQYF. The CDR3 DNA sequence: TGCGCCAGCAGCTCGGGTGGATTCGAGCAGTACTTC.

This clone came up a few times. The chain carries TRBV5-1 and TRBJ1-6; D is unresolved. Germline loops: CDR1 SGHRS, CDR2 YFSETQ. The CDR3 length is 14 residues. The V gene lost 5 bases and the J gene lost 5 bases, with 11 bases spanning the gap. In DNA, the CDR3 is TGCGCCAGCAGGCCACCAGATCATAATTCACCCCTCCACTTT. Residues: CASRPPDHNSPLHF.

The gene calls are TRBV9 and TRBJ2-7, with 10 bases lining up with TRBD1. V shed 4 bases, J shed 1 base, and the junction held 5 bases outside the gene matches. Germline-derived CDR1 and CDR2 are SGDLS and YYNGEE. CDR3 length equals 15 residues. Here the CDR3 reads CASSPRQGASYEQYF. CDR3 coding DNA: TGTGCCAGCAGCCCCCGACAGGGGGCGTCCTACGAGCAGTACTTC.

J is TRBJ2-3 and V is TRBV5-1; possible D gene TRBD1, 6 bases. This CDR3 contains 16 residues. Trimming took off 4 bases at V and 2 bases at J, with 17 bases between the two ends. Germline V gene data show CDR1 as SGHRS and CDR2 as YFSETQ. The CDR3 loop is CASSPKDRGNTDTQYF. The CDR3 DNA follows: TGCGCCAGCAGCCCGAAGGACAGAGGAAACACAGATACGCAGTATTTT.

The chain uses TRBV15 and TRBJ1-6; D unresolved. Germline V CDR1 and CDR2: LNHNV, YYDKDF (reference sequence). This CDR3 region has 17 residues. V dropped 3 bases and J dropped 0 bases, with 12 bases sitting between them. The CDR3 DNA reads TGTGCCACCAGCAGTGCCTTAATGAGCTCCTATAATTCACCCCTCCACTTT. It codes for CATSSALMSSYNSPLHF.

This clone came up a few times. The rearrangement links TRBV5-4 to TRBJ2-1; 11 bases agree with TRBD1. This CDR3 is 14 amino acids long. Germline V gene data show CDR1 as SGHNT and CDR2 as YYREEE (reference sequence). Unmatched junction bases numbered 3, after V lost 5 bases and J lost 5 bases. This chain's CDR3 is CASSGTGGNNEQFF. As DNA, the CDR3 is TGTGCCAGCAGTGGGACAGGGGGTAACAATGAGCAGTTCTTC.

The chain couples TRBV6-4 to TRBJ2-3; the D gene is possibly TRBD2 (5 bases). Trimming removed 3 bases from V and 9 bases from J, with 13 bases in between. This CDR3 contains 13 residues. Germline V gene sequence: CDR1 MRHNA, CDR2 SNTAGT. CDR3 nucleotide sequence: TGTGCCAGCAGTGAGAGGGTAAGGAGAACGCAGTATTTT. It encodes CASSERVRRTQYF.

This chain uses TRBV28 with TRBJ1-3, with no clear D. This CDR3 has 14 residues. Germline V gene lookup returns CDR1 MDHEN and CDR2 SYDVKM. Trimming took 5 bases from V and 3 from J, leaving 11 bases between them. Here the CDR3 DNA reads TGTGCCAGCAGTAAGCACGGGGATGGAAACACCATATATTTT. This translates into CASSKHGDGNTIYF.

The DNA of the CDR3 is TGTGCCAGCAGTCCCCCACAACAGGGGGCCTATGGCTACACCTTC. Translated, it gives CASSPPQQGAYGYTF. J is TRBJ1-2 and V is TRBV5-4; TRBD1 matches at 9 bases. Germline CDR1 reads SGHNT; CDR2 reads YYREEE (reference sequence). The trim removed 5 bases at V and 4 bases at J, leaving 9 bases unmatched. CDR3 length equals 15 residues. Together with reference TRBV5-4 and TRBJ1-2, the CDR3 gives the full variable domain: ETGVTQSPTHLIKTRGQQVTLRCSSQSGHNTVSWYQQALGQGPQFIFQYYREEENGRGNFPPRFSGLQFPNYSSELNVNALELDDSALYLCASSPPQQGAYGYTFGSGTRLTVV.

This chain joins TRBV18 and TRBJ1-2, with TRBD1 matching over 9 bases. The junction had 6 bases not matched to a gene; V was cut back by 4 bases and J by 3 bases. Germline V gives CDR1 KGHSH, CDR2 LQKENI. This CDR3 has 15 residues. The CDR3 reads CASSRDRVSDYGYTF. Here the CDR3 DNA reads TGTGCCAGCTCACGGGACAGGGTGAGCGACTATGGCTACACCTTC.

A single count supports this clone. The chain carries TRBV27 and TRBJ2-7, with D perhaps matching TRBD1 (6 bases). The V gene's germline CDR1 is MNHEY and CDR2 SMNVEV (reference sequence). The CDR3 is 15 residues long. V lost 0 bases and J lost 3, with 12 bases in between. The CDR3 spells CASSLSPTGSYEQYF. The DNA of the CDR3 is TGTGCCAGCAGTTTATCTCCTACAGGGAGCTACGAGCAGTACTTC.

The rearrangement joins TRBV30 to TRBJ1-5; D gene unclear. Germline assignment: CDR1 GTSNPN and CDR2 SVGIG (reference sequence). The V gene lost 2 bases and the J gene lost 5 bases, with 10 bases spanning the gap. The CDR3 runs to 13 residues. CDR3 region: CAWSPQVDQPQHF. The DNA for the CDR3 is TGTGCCTGGAGTCCCCAGGTTGATCAGCCCCAGCATTTT.

This CDR3 reads CASSPTGSTEAFF. CDR3 nucleotide sequence: TGCGCCAGCAGCCCCACAGGGTCCACTGAAGCTTTCTTT. The gene calls are TRBV4-3 and TRBJ1-1, with D perhaps matching TRBD1 (6 bases). V lost 4 bases and J 4 bases, leaving 10 bases between the germline ends. The CDR3 contains 13 residues. Germline assignment: CDR1 LGHNA and CDR2 YSLEER.

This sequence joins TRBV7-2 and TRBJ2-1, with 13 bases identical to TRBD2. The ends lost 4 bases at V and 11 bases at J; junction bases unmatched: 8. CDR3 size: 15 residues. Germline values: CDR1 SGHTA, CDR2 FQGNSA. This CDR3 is CASSSTGLAGAQQFF. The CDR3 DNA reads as TGTGCCAGCAGCTCGACAGGACTAGCGGGAGCACAGCAGTTCTTC.

The CDR3 sequence: CASSPRTGGKNIQYF. DNA for the CDR3: TGTGCCAGCAGTCCTAGGACGGGGGGCAAAAACATTCAGTACTTC. The rearrangement joins TRBV28 to TRBJ2-4; 7 bases are a match to TRBD2. Trimming took 5 bases from V and 3 from J; bases not matched to a gene: 7. The CDR3 has 15 residues. Germline V gives CDR1 MDHEN, CDR2 SYDVKM.